The clone carrying this T cell receptor beta chain was seen many times. Its antigen is unknown. This specimen belongs to a study of T-cell reconstitution after alpha-beta-depleted transplantation in children. Study-level points and caveats: Newly generated T cells supplied most T-cell counts and diversity one year post-transplant. Surviving thymic progenitors and recipient T cells were the source of high TCRbeta diversity at day 60 in some patients. It was reported that alpha-beta T cells came from several hundred expanded graft clones (about two months after transplant).

There are 15 residues in the CDR3. Germline values: CDR1 SGHTA, CDR2 FQGNSA. V dropped 5 bases and J dropped 0 bases, with 12 bases sitting between them. Unique molecular identifiers were incorporated during preparation of the TCRbeta library. TCRdb reprocessed the PCR reads via MiXCR and lists one record per CDR3 protein. This sample yields fewer than 700,000 distinct CDR3 sequences, of which roughly 23% are seen a single time; about 14% belongs to the top ten. This chain uses TRBV7-2 with TRBJ2-3; D gene unclear. This TCR came from a boy in the first two years of life who had a stem cell transplant for acute myeloid leukemia, so the T cells may come from the graft donor. The material sequenced was PBMCs, mostly from graft donor cells, taken 360 days after TCRalphabeta/CD19-depleted stem cell transplant. The CDR3 DNA follows: TGTGCCAGCAGCCCCCTCCTTGGTAGCACAGATACGCAGTATTTT. Protein sequence: CASSPLLGSTDTQYF.